This T cell receptor (beta chain) appears in the sequencing data of a study of cytomegalovirus exposure and HLA in healthy donors. Across the study: Around 80 million unique TCRs from HLA-typed donors were held in an early data release. Study-wide results and caveats: The number of N-insertions in an Asian-associated ancestry cluster was reportedly below the roughly 670-donor mean in a later analysis.

Details on this clone: Its cognate antigen is unknown.

The PCR employed 60 Vbeta primers together with 13 Jbeta primers. Measured with immunoSEQ multiplex PCR; TCRdb has only the in-frame clones, and not every one. The sample holds some 120,000 clones, 65% to 85% seen once. The length of the CDR3 is 14 residues. Germline V lookup: CDR1 LNHDA, CDR2 SQIVND (reference sequence). V gave up 10 bases and J gave up 4 bases, with 14 bases separating them. This clonotype originated in a man over 45 in good health and CMV-seronegative. Sequenced material: PBMCs. The chain combines TRBV19 with TRBJ2-6; possible D gene TRBD1, 6 bases. The CDR3 protein is CATKPGAGANVLTF. The CDR3 nucleotides are TGTGCCACCAAACCAGGGGCGGGGGCCAACGTCCTGACTTTC.